One and the same sample provided the 6 T cell receptor beta chains below, sequenced in a study of cytomegalovirus exposure and HLA in healthy donors. 13 Jbeta primers and 60 Vbeta primers were used for the PCR. Clones were sequenced by immunoSEQ multiplex PCR, and TCRdb holds only the in-frame ones, with some missing. The sample contains hundreds of thousands of clones, around 80% of which appear only once. The material sequenced was PBMCs. These receptors were collected from a woman in her fifties or sixties in good health and CMV-seropositive.

The chain uses TRBV7-9 and TRBJ2-7; 7 nucleotides line up with TRBD2. Germline V gene data show CDR1 as SEHNR and CDR2 as FQNEAQ (reference sequence). The ends lost 0 bases at V and 3 bases at J; junction bases unmatched: 2. The CDR3 is 14 amino acids. The CDR3 bases are TGTGCCAGCAGCTTAGCGGGAGGGCGCTACGAGCAGTACTTC. It encodes CASSLAGGRYEQYF.

The chain uses TRBV5-1 and TRBJ1-1; 7 bases match TRBD1. Germline V lookup: CDR1 SGHRS, CDR2 YFSETQ. CDR3 length: 15 residues. V trimming: 1 base; J trimming: 1 base; junction bases outside the gene matches: 4. The CDR3 protein is CASSLSGQENTEAFF. CDR3 DNA sequence: TGCGCCAGCAGCTTGAGTGGACAGGAGAACACTGAAGCTTTCTTT.

V usage is TRBV7-6 and J usage is TRBJ2-7; TRBD2 might be the D (6 bases). V lost 1 base and J 5 bases, leaving 15 bases between the germline ends. Germline V gene data show CDR1 as SGHVS and CDR2 as FNYEAQ. This CDR3 is built from 15 residues. The CDR3 region is CASSLDGDLSDEQYF. The CDR3 DNA follows: TGTGCCAGCAGCTTAGATGGGGACTTGAGCGACGAGCAGTACTTC. Full variable domain (outside the CDR3, taken from reference TRBV7-6 and TRBJ2-7): GAGVSQSPRYKVTKRGQDVALRCDPISGHVSLYWYRQALGQGPEFLTYFNYEAQQDKSGLPNDRFSAERPEGSISTLTIQRTEQRDSAMYRCASSLDGDLSDEQYFGPGTRLTVT.

The chain joins TRBV11-2 to TRBJ2-3; 13 bases are shared with TRBD2. Germline-derived CDR1 and CDR2 are SGHAT and FQNNGV. The CDR3 is made up of 16 amino acids. The J segment lost 4 bases and the V segment lost 4 bases, leaving 5 bases of the junction unmatched. For the CDR3, the DNA is TGTGCCAGCAGCTACCAGGGACTAGCGGGACCAGATACGCAGTATTTT. Translated, it gives CASSYQGLAGPDTQYF.

This chain joins TRBV7-2 and TRBJ2-3, with D possibly being TRBD2 (5 bases). This CDR3 has 15 amino acids. Looked up from germline, CDR1 is SGHTA and CDR2 is FQGNSA. V dropped 7 bases and J dropped 2 bases, with 16 bases sitting between them. In DNA, the CDR3 is TGTGCCAGCACCTGGGGTCTCGGGAACACAGATACGCAGTATTTT. Protein: CASTWGLGNTDTQYF.

The chain employs TRBV10-3 and TRBJ1-5, with 7 nucleotides matching TRBD1. The CDR3 extends over 16 amino acids. After removal of 6 bases from V and 7 bases from J, the junction contained 15 bases not matched to a gene. The germline V gene has CDR1 ENHRY and CDR2 SYGVKD. The CDR3 DNA follows: TGTGCCATCAGCCCCACGGGGGGGGAACAGGGGCAGCCCCAGCATTTT. Amino acids: CAISPTGGEQGQPQHF.